This TCR beta chain derives from a study of blood T cell repertoires in COVID-19. Study as a whole: The origin of the acute and convalescent COVID-19 samples was the United States, Italy and Spain. The analysed material was cDNA or gDNA that came from T cells, B-cell-depleted T cells, or PBMCs.

Cohort 3 recovered donors had two negative PCRs, clearance, or symptom resolution. The CDR3 runs to 15 residues. The V gene's germline CDR1 is MNHEY and CDR2 SVGAGI. J was trimmed by 5 bases and V by 6 bases; bases with no gene match: 7. Data came from immunoSEQ multiplex PCR; TCRdb stores just in-frame clones and leaves some out. Here the sample spans 250,000 to 350,000 clones, more than 75% being singletons. The clonotype comes from a man in his 60s who had recovered from COVID-19. Input material: PBMCs or T cells enriched from blood (not recorded which). J is TRBJ1-4 and V is TRBV6-5; 9 bases are a match to TRBD1. The CDR3 here is CASRDRTGVNEKLFF. CDR3 in DNA: TGTGCCAGCAGGGATCGGACAGGGGTGAATGAAAAACTGTTTTTT.